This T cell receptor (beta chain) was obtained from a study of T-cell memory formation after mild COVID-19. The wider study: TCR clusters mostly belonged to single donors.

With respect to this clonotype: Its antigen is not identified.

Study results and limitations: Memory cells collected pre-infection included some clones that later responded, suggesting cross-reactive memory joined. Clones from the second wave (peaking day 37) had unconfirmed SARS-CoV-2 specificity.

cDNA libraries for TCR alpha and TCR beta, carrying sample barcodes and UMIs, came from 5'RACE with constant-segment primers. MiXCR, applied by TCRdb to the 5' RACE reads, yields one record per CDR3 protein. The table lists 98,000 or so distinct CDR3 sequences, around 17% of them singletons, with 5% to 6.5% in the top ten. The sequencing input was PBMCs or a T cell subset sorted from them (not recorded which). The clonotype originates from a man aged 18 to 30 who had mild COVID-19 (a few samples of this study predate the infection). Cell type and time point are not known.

CDR3 DNA: TGTGCCAGCAGGAGGACTAGCGGGGCCACGGGGGATACGCAGTATTTT. It encodes CASRRTSGATGDTQYF. The V gene is TRBV2, the J gene TRBJ2-3; 12 positions match TRBD2. After removal of 6 bases from V and 6 bases from J, the junction contained 10 bases not matched to a gene. Germline CDR1 SNHLY, CDR2 FYNNEI. The CDR3 consists of 16 residues.